Presented here are 8 T cell receptor beta chains from one specimen sequenced in a study of T-cell reconstitution after alpha-beta-depleted transplantation in children. Preparation of the TCRbeta library used unique molecular identifiers. MiXCR, applied by TCRdb to the PCR reads, yields one record per CDR3 protein. Of approximately 980,000 distinct CDR3 sequences in the sample, about 29% are singletons; the top ten hold about 28%. Sample: PBMCs, mostly from graft donor cells, taken 360 days after TCRalphabeta/CD19-depleted stem cell transplant. The receptors were gathered from a boy under two years old who had a stem cell transplant for SCID, so the T cells may come from the graft donor.

This clonotype has a handful of counts. The genes are TRBV20-1 and TRBJ2-1; D is undetermined. Per germline, CDR1 DFQATT and CDR2 SNEGSKA (reference sequence). V gave up 6 bases and J gave up 0 bases, with 12 bases separating them. This CDR3 has 14 residues. Here the CDR3 DNA reads TGCAGTGCCCGCGACCCGAGCTCCTACAATGAGCAGTTCTTC. It translates to CSARDPSSYNEQFF.

The chain employs TRBV4-1 and TRBJ2-2, with 7 bases lining up with TRBD1. Germline CDR1 MGHRA, CDR2 YSYEKL. Trimming cost V 4 bases and J 0 bases; bases outside gene matches: 11. The CDR3 has 18 amino acids. The CDR3 protein is CASSRVLQGNTNTGELFF. The CDR3 nucleotides read TGCGCCAGCAGCCGTGTACTACAGGGGAACACGAACACCGGGGAGCTGTTTTTT.

This clonotype came up a few times. The rearrangement joins TRBV28 to TRBJ2-7; TRBD2 might be the D (6 bases). The germline CDR1 and CDR2 sequences are MDHEN and SYDVKM. V dropped 3 bases and J dropped 2 bases, with 11 bases sitting between them. The CDR3 spans 14 residues. This CDR3 is CASSLGRGPYEQYF. The CDR3 DNA reads as TGTGCCAGCAGTTTGGGGCGGGGTCCCTACGAGCAGTACTTC.

This clonotype was seen more than once but under ten times. The J gene is TRBJ2-7, the V gene TRBV20-1; D gene uncertain. Germline CDR1 is DFQATT and CDR2 is SNEGSKA (reference sequence). The CDR3 consists of 15 residues. Trimming shortened V by 3 bases and J by 2 bases, and 17 bases separated the two germline ends. CDR3 region: CSASPIRTVTYEQYF. DNA for the CDR3: TGCAGTGCTAGCCCAATAAGGACGGTCACCTACGAGCAGTACTTC.

The chain is built from TRBV25-1 and TRBJ2-3; no clear D gene. The ends were cut back, 6 bases at V and 8 bases at J, with 15 bases in the middle. The CDR3 length is 13 residues. The V gene's germline CDR1 is MGHDK and CDR2 SYGVNS. In nucleotides, the CDR3 is TGTGCCAGCAGCGCGCCCGCGGCTGCTACGCAGTATTTT. Encoded protein: CASSAPAAATQYF.

CDR3: CATSGGGLYEQYF. DNA of the CDR3: TGTGCCACTTCGGGGGGGGGACTGTACGAGCAGTACTTC. This rearrangement joins TRBV28 to TRBJ2-7, with TRBD2 matching 8 bases. V shed 10 bases, J shed 4 bases, and the junction held 9 bases outside the gene matches. Germline V gives CDR1 MDHEN, CDR2 SYDVKM. This CDR3 region has 13 residues.

This clonotype was detected only a few times. The V and J genes are TRBV18 and TRBJ2-2; 9 positions agree with TRBD1. Germline trimming cut 3 bases from V and 5 bases from J; bases unmatched to any gene: 10. The CDR3 sequence is 17 residues long. Per germline, CDR1 KGHSH and CDR2 LQKENI. This CDR3 is CASSPGSGQGYTGELFF. CDR3 nucleotides: TGTGCCAGCTCACCGGGTTCTGGACAGGGGTATACCGGGGAGCTGTTTTTT.

V gene TRBV6-1 combines with J gene TRBJ1-2, with no clear D. The CDR3 extends over 12 amino acids. Germline V gene data show CDR1 as MNHNS and CDR2 as SASEGT. V lost 8 bases and J lost 5, with 12 bases in between. CDR3 residues: CASDFGVYGYTF. In DNA form, the CDR3 reads TGTGCCAGCGATTTCGGGGTTTATGGCTACACCTTC.